Sequencing of this T cell receptor (beta chain) was carried out in a study of radiation and T cells in renal cell carcinoma. Time point in this sample: blood 4 weeks post-SBRT, at nephrectomy. Regarding treatment: 15 Gy SBRT to primary tumor, nephrectomy 4 weeks later. Repertoires were generated with immunoSEQ multiplex PCR, while TCRdb's copy carries only in-frame clones and drops some. The table records approximately 85,000 clones, 70% to 90% of them present only once. The V and J ends lost 5 bases and 2 bases, in that order; junction bases with no gene match: 7. Germline CDR1 and CDR2: MNHEY and SMNVEV (reference sequence). The CDR3 length is 16 residues.

The sample here was blood, taken from a patient whose treatment included radiotherapy and nephrectomy. The genes are TRBV27 and TRBJ2-3, with TRBD2 matching over 10 bases. The TCR comes from a woman in her 70s with renal cell carcinoma. The CDR3 nucleotides read TGTGCCAGCAGTCCCATAGCGGGGGGAATCACAGATACGCAGTATTTT. Amino acid sequence: CASSPIAGGITDTQYF.